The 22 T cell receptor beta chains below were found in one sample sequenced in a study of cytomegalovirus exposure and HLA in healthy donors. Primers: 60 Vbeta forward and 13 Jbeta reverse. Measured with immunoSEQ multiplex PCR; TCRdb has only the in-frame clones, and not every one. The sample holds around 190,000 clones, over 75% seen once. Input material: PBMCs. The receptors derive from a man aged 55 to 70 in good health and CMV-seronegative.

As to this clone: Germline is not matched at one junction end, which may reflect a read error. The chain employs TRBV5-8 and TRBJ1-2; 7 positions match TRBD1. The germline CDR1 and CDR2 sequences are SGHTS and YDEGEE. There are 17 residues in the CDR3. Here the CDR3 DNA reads TGTGCCAGCAGCGAAACACCCCGACAGGGCCTAGGCTATGGCTACCCCTTC. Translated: CASSETPRQGLGYGYPF.

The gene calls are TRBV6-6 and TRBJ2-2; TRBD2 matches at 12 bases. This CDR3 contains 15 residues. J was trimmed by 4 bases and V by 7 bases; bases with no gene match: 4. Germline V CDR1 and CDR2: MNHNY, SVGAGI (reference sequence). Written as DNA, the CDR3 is TGTGCCAGCACTAGCGGGGGGGGATTCACCGGGGAGCTGTTTTTT. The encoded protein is CASTSGGGFTGELFF.

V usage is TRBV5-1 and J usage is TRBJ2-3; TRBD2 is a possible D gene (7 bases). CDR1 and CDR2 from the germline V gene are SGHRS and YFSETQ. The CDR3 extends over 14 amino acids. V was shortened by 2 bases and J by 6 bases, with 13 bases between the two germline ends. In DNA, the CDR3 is TGCGCCAGCAGCTTACGGGGGGCCGTGGATACGCAGTATTTT. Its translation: CASSLRGAVDTQYF.

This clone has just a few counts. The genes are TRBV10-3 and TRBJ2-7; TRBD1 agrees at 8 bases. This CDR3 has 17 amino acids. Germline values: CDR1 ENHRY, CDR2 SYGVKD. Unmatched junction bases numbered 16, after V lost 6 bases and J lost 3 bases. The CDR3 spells CAISGTSDRGEVYEQYF. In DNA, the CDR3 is TGTGCCATCAGCGGAACCTCAGACAGGGGCGAGGTCTACGAGCAGTACTTC.

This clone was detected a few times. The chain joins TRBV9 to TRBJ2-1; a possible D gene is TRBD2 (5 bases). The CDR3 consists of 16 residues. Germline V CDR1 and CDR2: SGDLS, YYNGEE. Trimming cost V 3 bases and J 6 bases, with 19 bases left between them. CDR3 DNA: TGTGCCAGCAGCGCGACTATAAGACTAAATTCCAATGAGCAGTTCTTC. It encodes CASSATIRLNSNEQFF.

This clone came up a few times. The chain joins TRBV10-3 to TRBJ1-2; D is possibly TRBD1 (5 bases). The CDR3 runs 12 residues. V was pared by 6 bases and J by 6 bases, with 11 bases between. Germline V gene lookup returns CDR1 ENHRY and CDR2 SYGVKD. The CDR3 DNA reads TGTGCCATCAGCACAGGAAGAAATGGCTACACCTTC. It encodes CAISTGRNGYTF.

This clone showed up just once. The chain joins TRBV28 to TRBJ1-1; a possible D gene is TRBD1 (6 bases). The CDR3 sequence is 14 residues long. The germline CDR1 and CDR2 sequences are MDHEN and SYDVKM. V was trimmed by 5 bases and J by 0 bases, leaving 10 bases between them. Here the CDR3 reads CASSPGAMNTEAFF. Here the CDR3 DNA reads TGTGCCAGCAGTCCAGGGGCCATGAACACTGAAGCTTTCTTT. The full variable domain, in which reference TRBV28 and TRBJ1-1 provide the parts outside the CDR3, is DVKVTQSSRYLVKRTGEKVFLECVQDMDHENMFWYRQDPGLGLRLIYFSYDVKMKEKGDIPEGYSVSREKKERFSLILESASTNQTSMYLCASSPGAMNTEAFFGQGTRLTVV.

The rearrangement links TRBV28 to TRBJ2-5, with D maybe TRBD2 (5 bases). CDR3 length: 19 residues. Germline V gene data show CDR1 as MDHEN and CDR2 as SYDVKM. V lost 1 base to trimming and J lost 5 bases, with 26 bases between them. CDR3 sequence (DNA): TGTGCCAGCAGTTTATTTGATCCTTTCGCGGGCTTTACGGTGGAGACCCAGTACTTC. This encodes CASSLFDPFAGFTVETQYF.

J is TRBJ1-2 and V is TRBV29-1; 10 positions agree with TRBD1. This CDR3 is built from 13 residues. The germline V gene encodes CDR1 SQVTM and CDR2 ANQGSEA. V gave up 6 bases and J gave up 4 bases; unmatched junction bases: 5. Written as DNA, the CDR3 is TGCAGCGTAGGGACAGGGGATTCCTATGGCTACACCTTC. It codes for CSVGTGDSYGYTF.

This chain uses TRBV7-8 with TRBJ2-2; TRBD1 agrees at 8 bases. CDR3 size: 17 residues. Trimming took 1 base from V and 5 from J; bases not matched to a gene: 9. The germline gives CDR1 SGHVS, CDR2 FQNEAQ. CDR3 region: CASSLVGTGSETGELFF. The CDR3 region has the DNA TGTGCCAGCAGCTTAGTTGGGACAGGATCAGAGACCGGGGAGCTGTTTTTT.

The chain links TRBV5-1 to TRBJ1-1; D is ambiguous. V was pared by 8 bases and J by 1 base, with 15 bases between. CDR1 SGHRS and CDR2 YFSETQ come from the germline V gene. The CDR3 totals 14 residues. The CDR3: CASKPSTPNTEAFF. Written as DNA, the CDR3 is TGCGCCAGTAAGCCTTCAACCCCGAACACTGAAGCTTTCTTT. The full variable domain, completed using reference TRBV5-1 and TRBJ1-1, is KAGVTQTPRYLIKTRGQQVTLSCSPISGHRSVSWYQQTPGQGLQFLFEYFSETQRNKGNFPGRFSGRQFSNSRSEMNVSTLELGDSALYLCASKPSTPNTEAFFGQGTRLTVV.

The CDR3: CASSSPTSGRALVHEQFF. The CDR3 DNA reads as TGTGCCAGCAGCTCGCCGACTAGCGGGAGGGCCCTCGTGCATGAGCAGTTCTTC. The rearrangement uses TRBV7-2 and TRBJ2-1; 14 bases are shared with TRBD2. The V segment lost 4 bases and the J segment 8 bases; nucleotides outside the gene matches: 13. Germline CDR1 is SGHTA and CDR2 is FQGNSA. CDR3 size: 18 residues.

Here the CDR3 reads CASSLRISSGGTYEQYF. The CDR3 nucleotides are TGTGCCAGCAGCTTGCGGATTTCTAGCGGAGGAACCTACGAGCAGTACTTC. The rearrangement joins TRBV5-6 to TRBJ2-7; 7 bases line up with TRBD2. The CDR3 runs 17 residues. Germline CDR1 and CDR2: SGHDT and YYEEEE. Unmatched junction bases numbered 12, after V lost 1 base and J lost 2 bases. Complete variable domain (other parts from reference TRBV5-6 and TRBJ2-7): DAGVTQSPTHLIKTRGQQVTLRCSPKSGHDTVSWYQQALGQGPQFIFQYYEEEERQRGNFPDRFSGHQFPNYSSELNVNALLLGDSALYLCASSLRISSGGTYEQYFGPGTRLTVT.

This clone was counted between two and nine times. CDR3 bases: TGTGCCAGCAGTTTATTTACTAGCGGGAAGACAGATACGCAGTATTTT. This gives the protein CASSLFTSGKTDTQYF. The rearrangement links TRBV28 to TRBJ2-3; 10 bases are shared with TRBD2. Germline-derived CDR1 and CDR2 are MDHEN and SYDVKM. The CDR3 loop spans 16 amino acids. Trimming took 1 base from V and 3 from J; bases not matched to a gene: 4.

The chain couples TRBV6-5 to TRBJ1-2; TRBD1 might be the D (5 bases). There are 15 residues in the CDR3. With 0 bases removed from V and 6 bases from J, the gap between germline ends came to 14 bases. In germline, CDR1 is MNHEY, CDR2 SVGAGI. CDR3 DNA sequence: TGTGCCAGCAGTTACTCCCCCAGGGATAGAGATGGCTACACCTTC. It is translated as CASSYSPRDRDGYTF.

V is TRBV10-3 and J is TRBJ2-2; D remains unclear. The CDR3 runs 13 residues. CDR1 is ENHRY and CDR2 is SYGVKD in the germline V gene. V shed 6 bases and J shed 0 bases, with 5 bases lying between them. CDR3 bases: TGTGCCATCAGCGCGCCGAACACCGGGGAGCTGTTTTTT. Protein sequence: CAISAPNTGELFF.

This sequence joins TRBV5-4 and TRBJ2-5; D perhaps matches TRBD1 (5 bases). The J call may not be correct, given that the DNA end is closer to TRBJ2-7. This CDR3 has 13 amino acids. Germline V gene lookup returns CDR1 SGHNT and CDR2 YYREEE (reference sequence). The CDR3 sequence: CASSLGVSYEQYF. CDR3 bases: TGTGCCAGCAGCTTAGGGGTTTCCTACGAGCAGTACTTC.

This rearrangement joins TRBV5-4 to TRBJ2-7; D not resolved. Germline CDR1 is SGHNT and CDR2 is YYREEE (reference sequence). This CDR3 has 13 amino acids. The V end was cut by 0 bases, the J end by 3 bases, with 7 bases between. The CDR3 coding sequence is TGTGCCAGCAGCTTGGGTCAGGACTACGAGCAGTACTTC. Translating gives CASSLGQDYEQYF.

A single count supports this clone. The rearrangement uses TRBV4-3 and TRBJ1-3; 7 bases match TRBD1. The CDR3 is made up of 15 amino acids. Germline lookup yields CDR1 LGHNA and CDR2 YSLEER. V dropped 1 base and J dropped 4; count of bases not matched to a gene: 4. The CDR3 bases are TGCGCCAGCAGCCAAGGGAGGGGGCTAGGAAACACCATATATTTT. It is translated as CASSQGRGLGNTIYF.

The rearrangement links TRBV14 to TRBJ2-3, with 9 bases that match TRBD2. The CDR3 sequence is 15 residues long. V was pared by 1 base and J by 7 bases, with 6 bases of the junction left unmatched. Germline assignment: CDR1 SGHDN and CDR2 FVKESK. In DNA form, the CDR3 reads TGTGCCAGCAGCCAAGTTCTTAGCGGGAGATATACGCAGTATTTT. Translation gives CASSQVLSGRYTQYF.

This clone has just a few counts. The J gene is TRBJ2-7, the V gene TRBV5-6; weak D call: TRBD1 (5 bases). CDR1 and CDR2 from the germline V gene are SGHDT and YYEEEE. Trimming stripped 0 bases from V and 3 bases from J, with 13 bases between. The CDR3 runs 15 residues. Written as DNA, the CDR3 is TGTGCCAGCAGCTTGGCAGGGAATGAGGTCTACGAGCAGTACTTC. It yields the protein CASSLAGNEVYEQYF.

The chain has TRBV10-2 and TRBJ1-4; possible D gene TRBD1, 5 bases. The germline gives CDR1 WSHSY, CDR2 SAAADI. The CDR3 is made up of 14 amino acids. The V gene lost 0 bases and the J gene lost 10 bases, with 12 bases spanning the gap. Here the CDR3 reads CASSESDSLGKLFF. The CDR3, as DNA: TGCGCCAGCAGTGAGTCCGACAGTTTGGGAAAACTGTTTTTT.